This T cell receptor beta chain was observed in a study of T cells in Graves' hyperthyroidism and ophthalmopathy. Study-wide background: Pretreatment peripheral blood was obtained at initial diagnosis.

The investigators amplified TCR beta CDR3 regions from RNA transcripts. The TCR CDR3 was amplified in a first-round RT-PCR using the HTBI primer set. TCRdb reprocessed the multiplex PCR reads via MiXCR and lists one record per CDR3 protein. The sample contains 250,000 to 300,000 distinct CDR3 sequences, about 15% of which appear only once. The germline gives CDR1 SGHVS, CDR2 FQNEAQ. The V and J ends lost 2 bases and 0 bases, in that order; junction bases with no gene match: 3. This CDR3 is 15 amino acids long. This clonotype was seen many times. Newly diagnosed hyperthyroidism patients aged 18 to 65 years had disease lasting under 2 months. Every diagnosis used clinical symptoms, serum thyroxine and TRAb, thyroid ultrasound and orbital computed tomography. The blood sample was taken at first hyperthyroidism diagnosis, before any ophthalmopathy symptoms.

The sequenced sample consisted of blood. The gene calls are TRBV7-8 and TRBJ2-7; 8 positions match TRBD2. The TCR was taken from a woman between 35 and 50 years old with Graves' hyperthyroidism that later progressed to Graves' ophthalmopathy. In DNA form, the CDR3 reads TGTGCCAGCAGCTTACTAGCGGGCTTCTCCTACGAGCAGTACTTC. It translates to CASSLLAGFSYEQYF.